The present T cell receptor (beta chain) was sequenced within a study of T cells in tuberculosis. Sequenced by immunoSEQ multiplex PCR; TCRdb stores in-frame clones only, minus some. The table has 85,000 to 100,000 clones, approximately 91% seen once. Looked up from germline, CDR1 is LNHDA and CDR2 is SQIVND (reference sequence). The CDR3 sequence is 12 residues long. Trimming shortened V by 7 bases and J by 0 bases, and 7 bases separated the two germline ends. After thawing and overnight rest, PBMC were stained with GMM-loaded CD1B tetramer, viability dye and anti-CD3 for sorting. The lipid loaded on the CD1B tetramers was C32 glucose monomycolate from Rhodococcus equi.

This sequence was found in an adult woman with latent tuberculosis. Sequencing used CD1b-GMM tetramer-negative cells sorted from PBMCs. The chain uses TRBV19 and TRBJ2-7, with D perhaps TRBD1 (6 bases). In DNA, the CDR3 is TGTGCCAGTATGGACAGCTCCTACGAGCAGTACTTC. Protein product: CASMDSSYEQYF.